Detailed here is one T cell receptor beta chain. As yet, its antigen is unknown. The sample is drawn from a study of cytotoxic CD8 clonotypes in ibrutinib-treated CLL. Overall study context: Included were about 11 relapsed/refractory and some 15 treatment-naive patients, of whom around 17 were IGHV unmutated.

The germline V gene has CDR1 SGHVS and CDR2 FQNEAQ. The CDR3 runs to 18 residues. V lost 1 base and J lost 1; bases outside the gene matches: 6. TCRdb keeps only in-frame clones here, not all; method: immunoSEQ multiplex PCR. The profile shows some 170,000 clones, roughly 84% of them singletons. Points from the study as a whole: Clonality correlated strongly with circulating CD8+ T cells and exceeded age-matched healthy donors at baseline. Ibrutinib response saw clonality rise, and progression saw it return toward baseline.

The material was PBMCs, obtained at disease progression, from a patient treated with ibrutinib. The rearrangement joins TRBV7-8 to TRBJ2-1, with TRBD2 matching over 11 bases. The clonotype originates from a human donor with chronic lymphocytic leukemia. Here the CDR3 DNA reads TGTGCCAGCAGCTTAGAACGGCCTAGCGGGGGGTCCTACAATGAGCAGTTCTTC. Encoded protein: CASSLERPSGGSYNEQFF.